The T cell receptor (beta chain) described here comes from a study of vaccination and CD4 T cells after COVID-19. Across the study: Convalescent individuals numbered four females and six males, two being Hispanic. For each participant, vaccination comprised two doses of either the BNT162b2 or the mRNA-1273 vaccine. Either a CEFX pool, an HIV-1 Nef pool, or no peptide was added to control cultures.

Once obtained from cultured CD4+ T cells, the DNA was sequenced using the Oncomine TCR Beta short-read assay. Cultures of CD4+ T cells served as the source for extracting genomic DNA. MiXCR, applied by TCRdb to the PCR reads, yields one record per CDR3 protein. The sample lists about 6,300 distinct CDR3 sequences, 33% occurring once. Specified treatment: roughly 10-day PBMC culture with coronavirus spike peptide pools or control peptides (ViraFEST assay). Prior to the COVID-19 pandemic (2011-2018), the unexposed donor's CD4+ T cells were collected. This clonotype was seen a handful of times. The antigen remains unidentified. The V end was cut by 3 bases, the J end by 4 bases, with 9 bases between. The CDR3 is 13 amino acids. Germline CDR1 MNHEY, CDR2 SMNVEV (reference sequence).

Sequencing was carried out using CD4+ T cells from blood, cultured in vitro. V is TRBV27 and J is TRBJ2-5; D is possibly TRBD1 (6 bases). This TCR came from a human donor in good health. This CDR3 reads CASSLTGRETQYF. Here the CDR3 DNA reads TGTGCCAGCAGTTTGACAGGCAGAGAGACCCAGTACTTC.